These T cell receptor beta chains were read from a single sample in a study of Ad26.COV2.S vaccination and SARS-CoV-2 variants. Generated by immunoSEQ multiplex PCR, the TCRdb table keeps only in-frame clones and is missing some. The top ten hold approximately 11% of the sample, which has about 350,000 clones, approximately 86% seen once. The source material was peripheral blood, sampled in a trial of Ad26.COV2.S vaccine versus placebo. The receptor source for this set is a person between 18 and 65 years old who received the Ad26.COV2.S COVID-19 vaccine or a placebo. The CDR3 runs from the conserved cysteine through the conserved F or W. A D gene is named only where the DNA matches it firmly. Only part of the rows carry a size: once, few, many, or a class if the clone is expanded.

>TRBD1|-|TRBJ1-1|TRBV28|15
CASSSTGQGADEAFF
TGTGCCAGCAGTTCAACGGGACAGGGGGCCGATGAAGCTTTCTTT
>TRBD1|few|TRBJ2-2|TRBV4-2|18
CASRGIRGLTPNTGELFF
TGTGCCAGCAGGGGTATCAGGGGGCTCACCCCGAACACCGGGGAGCTGTTTTTT
>TRBD1|few|TRBJ1-5|TRBV4-2|15
CASSLTGDGNQPQHF
TGTGCCAGCAGCCTTACAGGGGATGGCAATCAGCCCCAGCATTTT
>-|-|TRBJ2-1|TRBV12-3/TRBV12-4|12
CASSLWRGGEFF
TGTGCCAGCAGTTTATGGAGGGGCGGCGAGTTCTTC
>-|-|TRBJ1-2|TRBV27|15
CASSSTTAGGDGYTF
TGTGCCAGCAGTTCTACCACCGCCGGGGGAGATGGCTACACCTTC
>-|-|TRBJ1-4|TRBV3-1/TRBV3-2|15
CASSQATVSVEKLFF
TGTGCCAGCAGCCAAGCGACGGTTTCTGTTGAAAAACTGTTTTTT
>TRBD1|-|TRBJ1-2|TRBV10-1|12
CASSAGGYGYTF
TGCGCCAGCAGCGCAGGGGGCTATGGCTACACCTTC
>-|-|TRBJ2-7|TRBV7-9|14
CASSLVDFPYEQYF
TGTGCCAGCAGCTTAGTTGACTTCCCGTACGAGCAGTACTTC
>TRBD2|-|TRBJ2-3|TRBV5-4|14
CASSLTSGRDTQYF
TGTGCCAGCAGCTTGACTAGCGGGAGAGATACGCAGTATTTT
>TRBD1|-|TRBJ1-6|TRBV11-2|18
CASSPGTVNLAYNSPLHF
TGTGCCAGCAGCCCCGGGACAGTTAACCTTGCCTATAATTCACCCCTCCACTTT
>TRBD1|-|TRBJ1-5|TRBV6-5|14
CASSPGTVDQPQHF
TGTGCCAGCAGTCCTGGGACAGTTGATCAGCCCCAGCATTTT
>-|-|TRBJ1-5|TRBV29-1|14
CSVDYCRAHQPQHF
TGCAGCGTTGACTATTGCAGGGCCCACCAGCCCCAGCATTTT
>TRBD1|-|TRBJ2-3|TRBV4-3|14
CASKEDRELDTQYF
TGCGCCAGCAAAGAGGACAGGGAATTAGATACGCAGTATTTT
>TRBD2|once|TRBJ2-1|TRBV3-1/TRBV3-2|15
CASSRRLAGYNEQFF
TGTGCCAGCAGCCGGAGACTAGCGGGATACAATGAGCAGTTCTTC
>TRBD2|-|TRBJ2-4|TRBV27|18
CASSPPAGRDLAKNIQYF
TGTGCCAGCAGTCCCCCAGCGGGACGGGACTTAGCCAAAAACATTCAGTACTTC
>TRBD1|-|TRBJ2-7|TRBV18|15
CASSPPQGAKYEQYF
TGTGCCAGCTCACCACCGCAGGGGGCGAAATACGAGCAGTACTTC
>-|-|TRBJ2-1|TRBV7-9|15
CASSLYTTTPNEQFF
TGTGCCAGCAGCCTTTACACGACAACTCCCAATGAGCAGTTCTTC
>TRBD2|-|TRBJ2-1|TRBV3-1/TRBV3-2|16
CASSQTLGTRLNEQFF
TGTGCCAGCAGCCAAACCCTGGGGACTAGGCTCAATGAGCAGTTCTTC